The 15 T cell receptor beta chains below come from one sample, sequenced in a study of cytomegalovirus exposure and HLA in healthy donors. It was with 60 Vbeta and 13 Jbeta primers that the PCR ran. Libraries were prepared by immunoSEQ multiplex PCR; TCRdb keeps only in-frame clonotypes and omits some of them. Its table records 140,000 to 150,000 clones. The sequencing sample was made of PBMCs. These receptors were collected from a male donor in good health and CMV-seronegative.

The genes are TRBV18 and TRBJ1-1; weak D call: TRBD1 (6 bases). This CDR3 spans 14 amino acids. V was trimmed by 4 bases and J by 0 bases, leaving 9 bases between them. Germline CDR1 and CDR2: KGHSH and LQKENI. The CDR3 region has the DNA TGTGCCAGCTCACAGGGACAAGTGAACACTGAAGCTTTCTTT. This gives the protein CASSQGQVNTEAFF.

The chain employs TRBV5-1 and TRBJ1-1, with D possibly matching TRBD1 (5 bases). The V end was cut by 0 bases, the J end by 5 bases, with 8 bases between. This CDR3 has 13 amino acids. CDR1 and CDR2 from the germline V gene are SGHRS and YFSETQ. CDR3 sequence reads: CASSLGKGTEAFF. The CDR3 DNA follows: TGCGCCAGCAGCTTGGGTAAGGGGACTGAAGCTTTCTTT.

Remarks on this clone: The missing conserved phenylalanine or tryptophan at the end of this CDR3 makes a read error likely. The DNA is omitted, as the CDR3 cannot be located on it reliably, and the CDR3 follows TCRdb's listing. CDR3 residues: CASSLAGGGVKR. The rearrangement uses TRBV5-1 and TRBJ1-3. Germline CDR1 SGHRS, CDR2 YFSETQ. Ends included, the CDR3 has 12 residues.

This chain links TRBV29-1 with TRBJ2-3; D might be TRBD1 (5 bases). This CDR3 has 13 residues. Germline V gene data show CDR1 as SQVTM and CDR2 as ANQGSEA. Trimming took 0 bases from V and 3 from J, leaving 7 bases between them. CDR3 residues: CSVEDGATDTQYF. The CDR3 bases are TGCAGCGTTGAAGATGGGGCTACAGATACGCAGTATTTT.

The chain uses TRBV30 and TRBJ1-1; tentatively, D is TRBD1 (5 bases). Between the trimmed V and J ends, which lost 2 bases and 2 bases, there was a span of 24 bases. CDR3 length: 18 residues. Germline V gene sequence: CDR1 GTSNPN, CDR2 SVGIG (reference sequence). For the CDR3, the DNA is TGTGCCTGGAGTTCAACTCGGGGGGGAGAGGGTCCAAACACTGAAGCTTTCTTT. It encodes CAWSSTRGGEGPNTEAFF. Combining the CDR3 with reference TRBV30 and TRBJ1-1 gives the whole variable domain SQTIHQWPATLVQPVGSPLSLECTVEGTSNPNLYWYRQAAGRGLQLLFYSVGIGQISSEVPQNLSASRPQDRQFILSSKKLLLSDSGFYLCAWSSTRGGEGPNTEAFFGQGTRLTVV.

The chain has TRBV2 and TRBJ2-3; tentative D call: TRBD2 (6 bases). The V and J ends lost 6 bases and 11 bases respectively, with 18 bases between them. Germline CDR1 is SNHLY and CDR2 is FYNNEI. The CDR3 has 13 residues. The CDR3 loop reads CASSQTPPGEQYF. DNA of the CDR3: TGTGCCAGCAGCCAGACTCCACCGGGGGAGCAGTATTTT.

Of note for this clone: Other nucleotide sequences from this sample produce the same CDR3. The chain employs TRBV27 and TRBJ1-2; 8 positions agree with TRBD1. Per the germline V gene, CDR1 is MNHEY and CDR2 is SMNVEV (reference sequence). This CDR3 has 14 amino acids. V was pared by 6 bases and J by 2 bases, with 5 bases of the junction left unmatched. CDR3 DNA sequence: TGTGCCAGCAGCCTAACAGGGGGAAACTATGGCTACACCTTC. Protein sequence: CASSLTGGNYGYTF.

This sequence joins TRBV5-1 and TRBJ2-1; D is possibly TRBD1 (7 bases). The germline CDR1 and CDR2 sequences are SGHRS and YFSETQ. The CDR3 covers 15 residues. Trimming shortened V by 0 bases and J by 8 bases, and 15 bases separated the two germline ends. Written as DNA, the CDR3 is TGCGCCAGCAGCTTGGCCCAGGGGGAGGTAGATGAGCAGTTCTTC. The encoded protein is CASSLAQGEVDEQFF.

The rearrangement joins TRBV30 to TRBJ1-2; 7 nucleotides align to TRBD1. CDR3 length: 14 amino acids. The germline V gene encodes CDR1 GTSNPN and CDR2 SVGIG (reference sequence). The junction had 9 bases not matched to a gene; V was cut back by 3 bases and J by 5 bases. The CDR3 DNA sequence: TGTGCCTGGAGCGTCGGGACAGCCCCTTATGGCTACACCTTC. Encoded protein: CAWSVGTAPYGYTF.

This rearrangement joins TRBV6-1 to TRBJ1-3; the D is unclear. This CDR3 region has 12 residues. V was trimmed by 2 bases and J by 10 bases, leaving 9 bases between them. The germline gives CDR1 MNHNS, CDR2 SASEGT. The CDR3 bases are TGTGCCAGCAGTGAACCCCTCTTAACCATATATTTT. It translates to CASSEPLLTIYF.

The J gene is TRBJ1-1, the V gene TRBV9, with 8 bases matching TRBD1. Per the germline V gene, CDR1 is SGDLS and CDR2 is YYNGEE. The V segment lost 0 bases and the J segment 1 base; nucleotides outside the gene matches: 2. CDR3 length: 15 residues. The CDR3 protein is CASSVVGQGNTEAFF. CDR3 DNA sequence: TGTGCCAGCAGCGTAGTTGGACAGGGGAACACTGAAGCTTTCTTT. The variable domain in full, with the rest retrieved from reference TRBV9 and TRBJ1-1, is DSGVTQTPKHLITATGQRVTLRCSPRSGDLSVYWYQQSLDQGLQFLIQYYNGEERAKGNILERFSAQQFPDLHSELNLSSLELGDSALYFCASSVVGQGNTEAFFGQGTRLTVV.

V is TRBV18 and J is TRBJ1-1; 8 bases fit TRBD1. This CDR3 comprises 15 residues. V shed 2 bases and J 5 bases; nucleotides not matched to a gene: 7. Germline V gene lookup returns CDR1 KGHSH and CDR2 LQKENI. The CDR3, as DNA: TGTGCCAGCTCACCAAGACAGGGGCAGGGTACTGAAGCTTTCTTT. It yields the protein CASSPRQGQGTEAFF.

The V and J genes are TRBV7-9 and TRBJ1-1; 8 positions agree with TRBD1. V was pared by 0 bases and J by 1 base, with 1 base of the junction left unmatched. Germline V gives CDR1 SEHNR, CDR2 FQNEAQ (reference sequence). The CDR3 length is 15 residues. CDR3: CASSLAGTGNTEAFF. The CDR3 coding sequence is TGTGCCAGCAGCTTAGCGGGGACAGGGAACACTGAAGCTTTCTTT.

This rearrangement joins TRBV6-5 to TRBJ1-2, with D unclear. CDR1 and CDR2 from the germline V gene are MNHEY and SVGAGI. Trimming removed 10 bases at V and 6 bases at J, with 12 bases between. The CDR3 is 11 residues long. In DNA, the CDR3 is TGTGCCACCCAGCGCAATGATGGCTACACCTTC. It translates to CATQRNDGYTF.

The CDR3 loop is CASSTPPTSGGSGDTQYF. The CDR3 DNA is TGTGCCAGCAGCACCCCTCCGACTAGCGGGGGGTCGGGGGATACGCAGTATTTT. This chain joins TRBV13 and TRBJ2-3; the match to TRBD2 covers 13 bases. Per the germline V gene, CDR1 is PRHDT and CDR2 is FYEKMQ (reference sequence). The V segment lost 5 bases and the J segment 6 bases; nucleotides outside the gene matches: 14. There are 18 residues in the CDR3.